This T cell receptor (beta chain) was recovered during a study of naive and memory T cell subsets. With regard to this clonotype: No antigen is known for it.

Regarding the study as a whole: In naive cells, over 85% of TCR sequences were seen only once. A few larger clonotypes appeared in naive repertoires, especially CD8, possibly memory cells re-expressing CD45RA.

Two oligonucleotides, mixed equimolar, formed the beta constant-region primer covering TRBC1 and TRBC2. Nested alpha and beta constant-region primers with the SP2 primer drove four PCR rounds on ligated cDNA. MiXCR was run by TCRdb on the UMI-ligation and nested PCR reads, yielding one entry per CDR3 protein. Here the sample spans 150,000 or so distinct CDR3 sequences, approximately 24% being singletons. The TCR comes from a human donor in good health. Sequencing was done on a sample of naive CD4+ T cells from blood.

In DNA form, the CDR3 reads TGTGCCAGCAGTTCCCCGCAGCGGGAGGGCACAGATACGCAGTATTTT. This encodes CASSSPQREGTDTQYF. The V call is TRBV27, the J call TRBJ2-3, with TRBD2 matching over 9 bases. The length of the CDR3 is 16 residues. In germline, CDR1 is MNHEY, CDR2 SMNVEV (reference sequence). V was pared by 4 bases and J by 1 base, with 6 bases of the junction left unmatched.